This TCR beta chain was recovered during a study of Graves' ophthalmopathy and Graves' hyperthyroidism (dated by TCRdb to 2016 to 2019). Describing the broader study: Peripheral blood samples were taken at the time of initial diagnosis, before any treatment was given. TCR beta repertoire signatures were used to distinguish Graves' ophthalmopathy from Graves' hyperthyroidism and to predict progression to ophthalmopathy. In total, some 130 blood samples were TCR-sequenced: some 43 ophthalmopathy, roughly 77 hyperthyroidism and roughly 17 hyperthyroidism-to-ophthalmopathy patients. A discovery set of 100 patients (around 40 ophthalmopathy, about 55 stable hyperthyroidism) was enrolled to explore V-J signatures distinguishing ophthalmopathy from hyperthyroidism. The independent validation cohort included under 20 hyperthyroidism patients plus 17 patients who later progressed from hyperthyroidism to ophthalmopathy. In more than five hyperthyroidism patients, the T-cell repertoires found in thyroid tissue were compared with those found in blood. Once sampling was done, hyperthyroidism patients were given methimazole at a starting dose of 30 mg daily, while ophthalmopathy patients were given high-dose intravenous methylprednisolone.

Ophthalmopathy patients were characterized by moderately to severely active disease, a Clinical Activity Score of at least 3, a NOSPECS grade of at least 4, and a disease duration under 3 months. Anyone with other autoimmune diseases, uncontrolled infections, pregnancy or lactation was excluded from the study. Diagnosis relied on clinical symptoms, serum thyroxine, TRAb, thyroid ultrasound and orbital computed tomography. Ficoll-Paque density gradient centrifugation was used to isolate PBMCs from 8.5 to 10 ml of fresh peripheral blood. Total RNA was extracted using Trizol reagent, and RNA quality was checked on an Agilent 2100 Bioanalyzer. For repertoire sequencing, TCR beta CDR3 regions were amplified from RNA transcripts. The first round was an RT-PCR using HTBI primers with the Qiagen OneStep RT-PCR kit, and this first round was followed by a second-round multiplex PCR, then size selection and purification. Sequencing of the libraries was carried out on an Illumina HiSeq2000 in paired-end mode with 100 bp reads. The paper's data handling went like this. SOAPnuke was used to process the reads, removing any read that contained adapters or uncalled bases, had a mean Phred below 15, or lacked an exact match to the constant primer or identifier. High-quality paired reads were merged with COPE v1.2.5. Unique nucleotide sequences were defined as clonotypes and aligned to IMGT TRB V, D and J references using MiTCR v1.1. The analysis was limited to V-J combinations with a frequency above 0.0001, which together covered more than 99% of repertoires. A TCR clonal expansion and chaos score per V-J combination was defined as the ratio of F50 clonal expansion to chaos observed in the TCRdist matrix. Welch's t-statistics and random forest were used to reduce the features to 10 to 15 V-J combinations, which were then used as input to a naive Bayes classifier. The similarity between thyroid and blood repertoires was quantified using the Morisita-Horn index. The public sequencing data were trimmed at Q25 with fastp and processed into clonotypes with MiXCR by TCRdb, which kept only in-frame beta chains. Every entry covers one CDR3 protein and lists the most common genes and DNA from its rows. TCRdb, not the authors, supplied the V and J calls. The sample data list over 650,000 distinct CDR3 sequences, and roughly 39% of these were observed just once. More than 3% of the sample goes to the ten largest clones.

The cysteine opens and the phenylalanine closes a CDR3 of 15 amino acids. Just CDR3 DNA is preserved here, 45 bases in frame from base 1. V lost 6 bases and J lost 3 bases; the stretch between them is 14 bases long. CDR1 and CDR2 are read off the germline V gene as SNHLY and FYNNEI. Of note for this clonotype: Its antigen is unknown. A much larger clone lies one base from this, so it may be a read error.

Paper-wide results and their limitations: In validation, the model predicted ophthalmopathy progression with more than 70% sensitivity and approximately 72% specificity; roughly 11 predicted patients were CT-confirmed with GO in a median of approximately six months. In cross-validation, the 13-signature model distinguished ophthalmopathy from stable hyperthyroidism with approximately 88% sensitivity and just under 84% specificity, and in the test set the corresponding values were about 80% and 75%. Most expanded thyroid clonotypes with frequency above 0.001 were also detected in blood, suggesting blood repertoires may reflect the thyroid immune response. Sample size was not predetermined statistically, and investigators were not blinded to group allocation.

The sequencing input was peripheral blood. The source of this sequence is an adult man with Graves' ophthalmopathy. The chain couples TRBV2 to TRBJ2-2; perhaps TRBD2 is the D gene, with 5 bases matching. The CDR3: CASRKWEKDTGELFF. DNA sequence: TGTGCCAGCAGGAAGTGGGAGAAGGACACCGGGGAGCTGTTTTTT.